Presented here are 6 T cell receptor beta chains from one specimen sequenced in a study of cytomegalovirus exposure and HLA in healthy donors. 60 Vbeta and 13 Jbeta primers were used in PCR. The table came from immunoSEQ multiplex PCR; TCRdb's copy has only in-frame clones and leaves some out. Here the sample spans 130,000 or so clones, roughly four fifths being singletons. The sequenced sample consisted of PBMCs. These receptors all come from a woman aged 60-70 years in good health and CMV-seronegative.

In its sample, this clone was seen a few times. V and J are TRBV7-8 and TRBJ1-1; D possibly corresponds to TRBD1 (5 bases). The germline gives CDR1 SGHVS, CDR2 FQNEAQ. Trimming cost V 5 bases and J 0 bases, with 16 bases left between them. The CDR3 spans 16 residues. CDR3 amino acids: CASSRGGKDMNTEAFF. The DNA for the CDR3 is TGTGCCAGCAGCCGCGGGGGGAAAGACATGAACACTGAAGCTTTCTTT.

This clone showed up just once. The chain has TRBV5-1 and TRBJ2-1; 7 nucleotides match TRBD2. V lost 4 bases to trimming and J lost 6 bases; unmatched junction nucleotides: 4. Per germline, CDR1 SGHRS and CDR2 YFSETQ. This CDR3 is built from 13 residues. CDR3 nucleotide sequence: TGCGCCAGCAGCGGACTAGTCCGCAATGAGCAGTTCTTC. Its translation: CASSGLVRNEQFF.

The genes are TRBV19 and TRBJ2-3, with 13 bases identical to TRBD2. The CDR3 spans 16 residues. Unmatched junction bases numbered 4, after V lost 5 bases and J lost 2 bases. The germline V gene has CDR1 LNHDA and CDR2 SQIVND (reference sequence). The CDR3 sequence is CASSLTSGGATDTQYF. CDR3 nucleotide sequence: TGTGCCAGTAGTCTAACTAGCGGGGGGGCCACAGATACGCAGTATTTT.

V usage is TRBV9 and J usage is TRBJ1-4; 7 positions agree with TRBD1. From germline, CDR1 is SGDLS and CDR2 YYNGEE. The V and J ends lost 3 bases and 4 bases, in that order; junction bases with no gene match: 6. The CDR3 covers 15 residues. The CDR3: CASSARDSFNEKLFF. The CDR3 nucleotides are TGTGCCAGCAGCGCTAGGGACAGCTTTAATGAAAAACTGTTTTTT.

The chain couples TRBV28 to TRBJ1-2, with D tentatively TRBD1 (5 bases). The V end lost 6 bases, the J end lost 6 bases, and 23 bases lay between the germline ends. The CDR3 spans 16 residues. Germline assignment: CDR1 MDHEN and CDR2 SYDVKM. CDR3 protein: CASSVPSGGRQNGYTF. The CDR3 DNA reads as TGTGCCAGCAGCGTCCCCTCCGGGGGTCGCCAGAATGGCTACACCTTC.

The chain joins TRBV14 to TRBJ2-7; D may be TRBD2 (6 bases). The CDR3 is 14 residues long. The V and J ends lost 5 bases and 1 base respectively, with 12 bases between them. Germline V lookup: CDR1 SGHDN, CDR2 FVKESK. The CDR3 sequence: CASSYHGGSYEQYF. CDR3 DNA: TGTGCCAGCAGCTACCACGGGGGTTCCTACGAGCAGTACTTC.